The T cell receptor (beta chain) described here comes from a study of shared clonotypes between healthy human individuals. V lost 0 bases, J lost 1 base, and 9 bases lay in between. CDR3 length equals 15 residues. Germline CDR1 is MGHRA and CDR2 is YSYEKL. Assay: immunoSEQ multiplex PCR; the TCRdb copy retains only in-frame clones and omits some. The sample records about 2 million clones, about 95% being singletons. Selected positively for CCR7 and CD45RO-negative, naive CD8 cells excluded terminally differentiated effector memory CD45RA+ cells. The chain uses TRBV4-1 and TRBJ1-1; D is uncertain. The sequenced sample was naive CD8+ T cells sorted from blood. The source is a man between 18 and 29 years old in good health. The CDR3 protein is CASSQEPQTNTEAFF. The CDR3 DNA reads TGCGCCAGCAGCCAAGAACCGCAAACGAACACTGAAGCTTTCTTT.